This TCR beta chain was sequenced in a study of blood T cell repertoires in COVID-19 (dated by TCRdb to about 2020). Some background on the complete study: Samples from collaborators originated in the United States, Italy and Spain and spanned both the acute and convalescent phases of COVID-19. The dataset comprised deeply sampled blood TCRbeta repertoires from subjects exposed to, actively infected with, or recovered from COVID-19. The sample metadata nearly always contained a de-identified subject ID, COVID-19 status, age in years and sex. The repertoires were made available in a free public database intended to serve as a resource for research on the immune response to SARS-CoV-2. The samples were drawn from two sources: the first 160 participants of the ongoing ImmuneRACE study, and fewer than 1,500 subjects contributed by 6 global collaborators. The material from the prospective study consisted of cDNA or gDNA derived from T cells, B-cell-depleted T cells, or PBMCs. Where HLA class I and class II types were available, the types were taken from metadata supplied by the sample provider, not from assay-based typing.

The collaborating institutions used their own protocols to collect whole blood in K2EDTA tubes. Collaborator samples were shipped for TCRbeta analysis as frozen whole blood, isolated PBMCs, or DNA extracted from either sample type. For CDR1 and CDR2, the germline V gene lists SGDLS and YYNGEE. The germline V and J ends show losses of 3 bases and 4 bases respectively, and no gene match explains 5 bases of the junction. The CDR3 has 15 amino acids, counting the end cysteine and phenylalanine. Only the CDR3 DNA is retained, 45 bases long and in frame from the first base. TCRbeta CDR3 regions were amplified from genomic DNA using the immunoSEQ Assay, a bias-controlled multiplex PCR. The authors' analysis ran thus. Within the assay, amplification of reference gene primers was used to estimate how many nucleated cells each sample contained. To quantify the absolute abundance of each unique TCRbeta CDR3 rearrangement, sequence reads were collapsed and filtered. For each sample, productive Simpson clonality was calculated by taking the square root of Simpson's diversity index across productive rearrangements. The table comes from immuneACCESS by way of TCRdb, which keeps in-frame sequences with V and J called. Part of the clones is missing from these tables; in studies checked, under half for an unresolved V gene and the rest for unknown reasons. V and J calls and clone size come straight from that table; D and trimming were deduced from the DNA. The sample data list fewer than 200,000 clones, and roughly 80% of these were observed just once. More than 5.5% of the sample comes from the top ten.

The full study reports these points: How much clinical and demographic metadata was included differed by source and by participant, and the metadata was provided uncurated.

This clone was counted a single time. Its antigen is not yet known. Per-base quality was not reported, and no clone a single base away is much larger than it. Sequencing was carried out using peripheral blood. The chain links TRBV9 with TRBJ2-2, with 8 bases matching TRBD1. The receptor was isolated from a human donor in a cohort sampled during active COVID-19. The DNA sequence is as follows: TGTGCCAGCAGCGACGACAGGGGATCCACCGGGGAGCTGTTTTTT. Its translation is CASSDDRGSTGELFF.